Listed below are T cell receptor beta chains from one sample, sequenced in a study of cytomegalovirus exposure and HLA in healthy donors. Libraries were prepared by immunoSEQ multiplex PCR; TCRdb keeps only in-frame clonotypes and omits some of them. The table has approximately 160,000 clones, approximately 96% seen once. Specimen: PBMCs. These receptors all come from a woman younger than 35 in good health and CMV-seronegative. Each CDR3 is given with its conserved first and last residue. D genes are given only for firm matches.

TRBV27,TRBJ2-7,TRBD2,CASSLFLESSGTYYEQYF,TGTGCCAGCAGTTTATTTTTGGAGTCTAGCGGAACTTACTACGAGCAGTACTTC
TRBV5-1,TRBJ2-2,TRBD2,CASSAGLAAGELFF,TGCGCCAGCAGCGCTGGACTAGCGGCCGGGGAGCTGTTTTTT
TRBV10-3,TRBJ2-3,TRBD2,CAISEFESGGATDTQYF,TGTGCCATCAGTGAGTTTGAAAGCGGGGGGGCCACAGATACGCAGTATTTT
TRBV5-1,TRBJ1-1,.,CASSLGKGGTEAFF,TGCGCCAGCAGCTTAGGGAAGGGAGGGACTGAAGCTTTCTTT
TRBV2,TRBJ1-1,.,CASRGGGTEAFF,TGTGCCAGCAGAGGCGGAGGCACTGAAGCTTTCTTT
TRBV4-1,TRBJ2-3,.,CASSQGKGESTDTQYF,TGCGCCAGCAGCCAAGGTAAAGGGGAAAGCACAGATACGCAGTATTTT
TRBV27,TRBJ1-2,TRBD1,CASSSTGGNYGYTF,TGTGCCAGCAGTTCGACAGGGGGCAACTATGGCTACACCTTC
TRBV7-3,TRBJ1-2,TRBD1,CASSSHVPGQGGKNGYTF,TGTGCCAGCAGCTCACATGTTCCGGGACAGGGGGGAAAAAATGGCTACACCTTC
TRBV7-2,TRBJ2-3,.,CASSFSLSITDTQYF,TGTGCCAGCAGCTTTTCCCTATCAATTACAGATACGCAGTATTTT
TRBV15,TRBJ2-1,TRBD1,CATSREWGQTTYNEQFF,TGTGCCACCAGCAGGGAGTGGGGACAGACCACCTACAATGAGCAGTTCTTC
TRBV6-5,TRBJ1-2,.,CASSSATGISGYTF,TGTGCCAGCAGTTCCGCCACAGGGATTAGTGGCTACACCTTC
TRBV27,TRBJ1-2,.,CASRQPEARGYTF,TGTGCCAGCAGGCAACCGGAAGCGCGGGGCTACACCTTC
TRBV9,TRBJ2-1,TRBD2,CASSSRTRFERGQFF,TGTGCCAGCAGCTCCCGTACACGATTTGAGCGGGGACAGTTCTTC
TRBV5-6,TRBJ1-2,.,CASSLTGKYGYTF,TGTGCCAGCAGCTTGACAGGGAAGTATGGCTACACCTTC
TRBV6-5,TRBJ2-2,.,CASSPGNLELFF,TGTGCCAGCAGCCCGGGAAATCTGGAGCTGTTTTTT
TRBV19,TRBJ2-2,.,CASSTVTNTGELFF,TGTGCCAGTAGTACAGTTACCAACACCGGGGAGCTGTTTTTT
TRBV6-5,TRBJ1-1,.,CASSVTGSTEAFF,TGTGCCAGCAGCGTTACAGGGAGCACTGAAGCTTTCTTT
TRBV4-3,TRBJ1-1,.,CASSAGVLNTEAFF,TGCGCCAGCAGCGCGGGAGTCCTGAACACTGAAGCTTTCTTT